The present T cell receptor (beta chain) was sequenced within a study of blood T cell repertoires in COVID-19. Study information: There were acute and convalescent COVID-19 samples, and they came from the United States, Italy and Spain.

Only in-frame clones appear in the TCRdb table, and some are missing; sequencing was by immunoSEQ multiplex PCR. The repertoire has some 130,000 clones, around 87% of them found once; the top ten carry about 2.5%. V lost 2 bases to trimming and J lost 2 bases; unmatched junction nucleotides: 4. Germline V gives CDR1 MNHEY, CDR2 SVGEGT. The CDR3 has 16 amino acids. The chain uses TRBV6-2 or TRBV6-3 and TRBJ1-1, with TRBD1 identical over 11 bases. This receptor was identified in a man in his fifties or sixties with active COVID-19. Material for sequencing was peripheral blood. Here the CDR3 DNA reads TGTGCCAGCAGTTACGGGACAGGGGGTTTAAACACTGAAGCTTTCTTT. It yields the protein CASSYGTGGLNTEAFF.